What follows are 2 T cell receptor beta chains derived from one specimen sequenced in a study of T cell repertoires in cytomegalovirus infection. The antigens for these receptors are not known. TCRdb reprocessed the reads via MiXCR and lists one record per CDR3 protein. This sample yields some 800,000 distinct CDR3 sequences, of which 29% are seen a single time; over 10% belongs to the top ten. The material sequenced was cultured CD8+ T cells from PBMCs, taken from culture after CMV antigen stimulation. Receptors originate from a human donor in good health (CMV status not recorded). Some clones in this sample may be carry-over from other donors' samples.

This clonotype was seen only a few times. The genes are TRBV6-1 and TRBJ2-2, with no clear D. V dropped 6 bases and J dropped 1 base, with 9 bases sitting between them. The CDR3 is 14 residues long. Germline V gene data show CDR1 as MNHNS and CDR2 as SASEGT. In DNA, the CDR3 is TGTGCCAGCAGAGACACCGAGAACACCGGGGAGCTGTTTTTT. It specifies CASRDTENTGELFF.

Ten or more counts support this clonotype. This sequence joins TRBV7-2 and TRBJ1-3; TRBD1 aligns across 10 bases. Per germline, CDR1 SGHTA and CDR2 FQGNSA. Losses at the gene ends were 2 bases for V and 0 bases for J; bases not matched to a gene: 25. The CDR3 is 24 residues long. The CDR3 here is CASSLTQFDRGRVGLFYSGNTIYF. CDR3 nucleotides: TGTGCCAGCAGCTTAACCCAGTTTGACAGGGGGCGCGTGGGCCTTTTCTACTCTGGAAACACCATATATTTT. The complete variable domain, with remaining parts taken from reference TRBV7-2 and TRBJ1-3, reads GAGVSQSPSNKVTEKGKDVELRCDPISGHTALYWYRQSLGQGLEFLIYFQGNSAPDKSGLPSDRFSAERTGGSVSTLTIQRTQQEDSAVYLCASSLTQFDRGRVGLFYSGNTIYFGEGSWLTVV.